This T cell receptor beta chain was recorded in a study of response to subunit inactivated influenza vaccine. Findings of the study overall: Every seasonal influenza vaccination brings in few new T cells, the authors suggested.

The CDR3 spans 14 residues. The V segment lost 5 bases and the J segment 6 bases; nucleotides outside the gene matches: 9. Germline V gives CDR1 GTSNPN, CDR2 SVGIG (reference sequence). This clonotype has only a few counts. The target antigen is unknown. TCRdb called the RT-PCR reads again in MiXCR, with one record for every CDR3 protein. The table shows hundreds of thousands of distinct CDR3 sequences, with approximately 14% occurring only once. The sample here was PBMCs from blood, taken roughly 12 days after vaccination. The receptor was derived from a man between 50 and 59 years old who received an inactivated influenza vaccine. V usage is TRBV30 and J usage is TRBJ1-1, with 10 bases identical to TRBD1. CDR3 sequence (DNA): TGTGCCTGGGACCCAGGACAGGGGGTCCCTGAAGCTTTCTTT. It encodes CAWDPGQGVPEAFF. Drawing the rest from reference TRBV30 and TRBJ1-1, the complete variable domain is SQTIHQWPATLVQPVGSPLSLECTVEGTSNPNLYWYRQAAGRGLQLLFYSVGIGQISSEVPQNLSASRPQDRQFILSSKKLLLSDSGFYLCAWDPGQGVPEAFFGQGTRLTVV.